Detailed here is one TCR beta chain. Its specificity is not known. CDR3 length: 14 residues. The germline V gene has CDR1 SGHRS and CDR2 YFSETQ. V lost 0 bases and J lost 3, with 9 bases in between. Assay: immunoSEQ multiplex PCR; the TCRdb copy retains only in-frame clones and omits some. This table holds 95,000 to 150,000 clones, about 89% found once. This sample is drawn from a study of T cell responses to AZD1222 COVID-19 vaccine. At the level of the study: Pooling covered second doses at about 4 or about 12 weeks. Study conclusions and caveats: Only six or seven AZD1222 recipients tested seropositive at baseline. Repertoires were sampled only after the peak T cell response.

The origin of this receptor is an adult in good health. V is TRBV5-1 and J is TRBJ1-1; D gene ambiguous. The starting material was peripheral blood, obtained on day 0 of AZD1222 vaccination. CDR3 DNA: TGCGCCAGCAGCTTGGCGGGAGACGACACTGAAGCTTTCTTT. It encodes CASSLAGDDTEAFF.